This TCR beta chain was sequenced in a study of vaccination and CD4 T cells after COVID-19. V shed 8 bases, J shed 6 bases, and the junction held 8 bases outside the gene matches. Germline V lookup: CDR1 MNHNS, CDR2 SASEGT. The CDR3 loop spans 14 amino acids. Scientists ran DNA taken from cultured CD4+ T cells through the Oncomine TCR Beta short-read assay for sequencing. TCRdb fed the PCR reads into MiXCR, producing one record per CDR3 protein. The sample lists about 20,000 distinct CDR3 sequences, about 80% seen once, with 15% to 20% in the top ten. Treatment given: approximately 9-day PBMC culture with coronavirus spike peptide pools or control peptides (ViraFEST assay). Concerning this clonotype itself: Its antigen is unidentified.

The sequence was obtained from a human donor who received a COVID-19 vaccine. The chain joins TRBV6-1 to TRBJ2-1; TRBD1 agrees at 9 bases. Sequenced here: CD4+ T cells from blood, cultured in vitro, sampled after SARS-CoV-2 vaccination. The CDR3 protein is CASVRTGEGNEQFF. CDR3 in DNA: TGTGCCAGCGTAAGGACAGGGGAAGGCAATGAGCAGTTCTTC.